A selection of T cell receptor beta chains follows, all from one sample in a study of blood T cell repertoires in COVID-19. Clones were sequenced by immunoSEQ multiplex PCR, and TCRdb holds only the in-frame ones, with some missing. The sample gives 450,000 or so clones, roughly nine tenths of which show up once; roughly 1% is in the top ten. Sample: peripheral blood. The receptors shown here come from a man aged 18 to 29 with COVID-19, enrolled during active disease. The CDR3 runs from the conserved cysteine through the conserved F or W. D genes are given only for firm matches. Rows give clone size only sometimes, using once, few, many, or a class for an expanded clone.

cdr3_length,clone_size,v_call,j_call,d_call,cdr3_nt,cdr3_aa
18,-,TRBV10-2,TRBJ2-1,-,TGCGCCAGCAGTGATATCCGGGGTTTGGGGAGATTGGAGTATGAGCAGTTCTTC,CASSDIRGLGRLEYEQFF
19,-,TRBV6-1,TRBJ1-6,-,TGTGCCAGCAGTGGGCTTACAGGGTGGGCGAGCTCCTATAATTCACCCCTCCACTTT,CASSGLTGWASSYNSPLHF
13,-,TRBV7-2,TRBJ1-4,-,TGTGCCAGCAGCTTGAGAGTTAATGAAAAACTGTTTTTT,CASSLRVNEKLFF
14,-,TRBV6-1,TRBJ2-7,-,TGTGCCAGCAGTGAATCCAGAGGGAACTACGAGCAGTACTTC,CASSESRGNYEQYF
14,-,TRBV5-1,TRBJ2-5,TRBD1,TGCGCCAGCAGCTGGGGACAGGGATCAGAGACCCAGTACTTC,CASSWGQGSETQYF
13,-,TRBV2,TRBJ1-1,-,TGTGCCAGCAGCCTCGAGGAGAGGACTGAAGCTTTCTTT,CASSLEERTEAFF
13,once,TRBV29-1,TRBJ2-5,TRBD1,TGCAGCGTTGATTTACAGGGGCAAGAGACCCAGTACTTC,CSVDLQGQETQYF
12,-,TRBV7-6,TRBJ1-2,TRBD1,TGTGCCAGCAGCTTTACAGGGGGCGGCTACACCTTC,CASSFTGGGYTF
15,-,TRBV5-8,TRBJ1-3,-,TGTGCCAGCGGGGTTGGGGACGGGAGTGGAAACACCATATATTTT,CASGVGDGSGNTIYF
13,-,TRBV6-1,TRBJ2-3,-,TGTGCCAGCAGTGATCTGGAGTGGGATACGCAGTATTTT,CASSDLEWDTQYF
14,-,TRBV12-5,TRBJ1-5,-,TGTGCTAGTGGACACAGTGGGAGTGATCAGCCCCAGCATTTT,CASGHSGSDQPQHF
15,-,TRBV3-1/TRBV3-2,TRBJ2-5,TRBD2,TGTGCCAGCAGCCAAGTAGCGGGGGGGCCTGTGACCCAGTACTTC,CASSQVAGGPVTQYF
11,-,TRBV5-1,TRBJ2-7,-,TGCGCCAGCAGCTTCGGCTACGAGCAGTACTTC,CASSFGYEQYF
18,-,TRBV19,TRBJ2-1,TRBD2,TGTGCCAGTAGTATAGATCCCGGGACTAGCGGGGGTTACAATGAGCAGTTCTTC,CASSIDPGTSGGYNEQFF
13,-,TRBV9,TRBJ1-2,TRBD1,TGTGCCAGCAAGGGGGCAGGGAACTATGGCTACACCTTC,CASKGAGNYGYTF
14,-,TRBV19,TRBJ2-5,-,TGTGCCAGTAGTATAGTTGGCGGAAAAGAGACCCAGTACTTC,CASSIVGGKETQYF
15,-,TRBV7-9,TRBJ1-1,-,TGTGCCAGCAGCTTAGAGACGACAGCAAACACTGAAGCTTTCTTT,CASSLETTANTEAFF
14,-,TRBV15,TRBJ1-3,-,TGTGCCACCAGCAGCCAACAGGGAGGAAACACCATATATTTT,CATSSQQGGNTIYF
14,-,TRBV3-1/TRBV3-2,TRBJ2-7,-,TGTGCCAGCAGCCAAGCATCCCCCAGAAACGAGCAGTACTTC,CASSQASPRNEQYF
13,-,TRBV5-1,TRBJ1-2,-,TGCGCCAGCAGCTTGGATGGAGGAGGCGGCTACACCTTC,CASSLDGGGGYTF
14,-,TRBV7-2,TRBJ2-1,-,TGTGCCAGCAGCCAAAGCAGGGTTCGCAATGAGCAGTTCTTC,CASSQSRVRNEQFF
14,-,TRBV7-9,TRBJ2-1,TRBD1,TGTGCCAGCAGCTTAAACAGGGGGCTAGGTGAGCAGTTCTTC,CASSLNRGLGEQFF
14,-,TRBV27,TRBJ1-6,-,TGTGCCAGCAGTTGGTCCGCCGCAGATTCACCCCTCCACTTT,CASSWSAADSPLHF
15,-,TRBV5-4,TRBJ1-4,-,TGTGCCAGCAGCACCGGGACTGGGGGTAATGAAAAACTGTTTTTT,CASSTGTGGNEKLFF
14,few,TRBV9,TRBJ2-7,TRBD2,TGTGCCAGCAGCGTAGATGGCGGGAGGTACGAGCAGTACTTC,CASSVDGGRYEQYF
13,-,TRBV7-9,TRBJ2-3,-,TGTGCCAGCAGCTTAGGAGGGTTTGCTACGCAGTATTTT,CASSLGGFATQYF
15,-,TRBV9,TRBJ2-1,-,TGTGCCAGCAGCGTAGCCGCTAGCTCCTACAATGAGCAGTTCTTC,CASSVAASSYNEQFF
13,-,TRBV20-1,TRBJ1-1,-,TGCAGTGCTAGTATCCTAGGGGACACTGAAGCTTTCTTT,CSASILGDTEAFF
13,-,TRBV9,TRBJ2-1,-,TGTGCCAGCAGTTCAGGGACCTACAATGAGCAGTTCTTC,CASSSGTYNEQFF
14,-,TRBV3-1/TRBV3-2,TRBJ2-7,-,TGTGCCAGCAGCTTCCGACAGGAGCCCTACGAGCAGTACTTC,CASSFRQEPYEQYF
16,-,TRBV11-3,TRBJ2-1,-,TGTGCCAGCACCTCGACCTACAGGGCGGTCTACAATGAGCAGTTCTTC,CASTSTYRAVYNEQFF
15,once,TRBV7-2,TRBJ2-7,TRBD1,TGTGCCAGCAGCACTCGACAGGGTAGCTCCTACGAGCAGTACTTC,CASSTRQGSSYEQYF
13,-,TRBV5-5,TRBJ1-2,TRBD1,TGTGCCAGCAGGGCCGGGACAGGGGATGGCTACACCTTC,CASRAGTGDGYTF
15,-,TRBV5-4,TRBJ1-4,-,TGTGCCAGCAGCCTCGGGGGGGGGACTAATGAAAAACTGTTTTTT,CASSLGGGTNEKLFF
15,-,TRBV5-1,TRBJ1-6,TRBD1,TGCGCCAGCAGCCTATTAACAGGGGTTGGTTCACCCCTCCACTTT,CASSLLTGVGSPLHF
16,few,TRBV3-1/TRBV3-2,TRBJ1-6,TRBD1,TGTGCCAGCAGCCAAGATTGGGACAGCAACAATTCACCCCTCCACTTT,CASSQDWDSNNSPLHF
15,-,TRBV2,TRBJ2-5,-,TGTGCCAGCAGTGAAGCTAGAACTAGTAGAGAGACCCAGTACTTC,CASSEARTSRETQYF
17,-,TRBV9,TRBJ2-1,-,TGTGCCAGCAGCGTAGAGATATCAACACACGATAACAATGAGCAGTTCTTC,CASSVEISTHDNNEQFF
17,-,TRBV7-9,TRBJ1-3,TRBD1,TGTGCCAGCAGCCCCCCGGACAGGGGGCAATCTGGAAACACCATATATTTT,CASSPPDRGQSGNTIYF
12,-,TRBV5-6,TRBJ2-1,-,TGTGCCAGCAGCGTTCAGGGTTATGAGCAGTTCTTC,CASSVQGYEQFF
13,-,TRBV27,TRBJ1-2,-,TGTGCCAGCAGTTTGGGACATTCGGCGGGCTACACCTTC,CASSLGHSAGYTF
15,-,TRBV10-3,TRBJ1-1,TRBD1,TGTGCCATCAGTGAATGGGACAGGGCGAGATCTGAAGCTTTCTTT,CAISEWDRARSEAFF
18,-,TRBV6-1,TRBJ1-5,-,TGTGCCAGCAGTGAAGCGGGGATACGGGGGAGACGCAATCAGCCCCAGCATTTT,CASSEAGIRGRRNQPQHF
16,-,TRBV4-2,TRBJ2-1,TRBD2,TGTGCCAGCAGCCAAGTGGCGGGAGGCCTCTACAATGAGCAGTTCTTC,CASSQVAGGLYNEQFF
16,-,TRBV15,TRBJ2-3,TRBD1,TGTGCCACCAGCAGAGCCCGGGACAGTCACACAGATACGCAGTATTTT,CATSRARDSHTDTQYF
15,-,TRBV24-1,TRBJ2-1,-,TGTGCCACCAGTGATTTGCATCCGACAGACAATGAGCAGTTCTTC,CATSDLHPTDNEQFF
14,-,TRBV5-4,TRBJ2-1,-,TGTGCCAGCAGCTTGGGGGGGCTCAGCAATGAGCAGTTCTTC,CASSLGGLSNEQFF
16,once,TRBV14,TRBJ2-3,TRBD1,TGTGCCAGCAGCTCCCAACGGGACAGGCGCACAGATACGCAGTATTTT,CASSSQRDRRTDTQYF
15,-,TRBV18,TRBJ1-2,-,TGTGCCAGCTCACCAGGTCCGGGGGGGCACTATGGCTACACCTTC,CASSPGPGGHYGYTF
16,once,TRBV2,TRBJ2-3,TRBD1,TGTGCCAGCAGGACGGGGACAGGGACGGTCGCAGATACGCAGTATTTT,CASRTGTGTVADTQYF
13,-,TRBV27,TRBJ1-6,-,TGTGCCAGCAGTTTGGGCAGAAATTCACCCCTCCACTTT,CASSLGRNSPLHF
20,-,TRBV19,TRBJ2-5,TRBD2,TGTGCCAGTAGTAACCCTACTAATGGAGCGGGAGTAGTCGACCAAGAGACCCAGTACTTC,CASSNPTNGAGVVDQETQYF
16,-,TRBV27,TRBJ1-1,TRBD1,TGTGCCAGCAGTTGGGGGACAGGGTATGGGAACACTGAAGCTTTCTTT,CASSWGTGYGNTEAFF
15,-,TRBV6-5,TRBJ2-3,TRBD1,TGTGCCAGCAGCCGACAGGGGCGACGCACAGATACGCAGTATTTT,CASSRQGRRTDTQYF
15,-,TRBV19,TRBJ1-4,-,TGTGCCAGTAGTCTCCAGGGGAAAACTAATGAAAAACTGTTTTTT,CASSLQGKTNEKLFF
13,-,TRBV6-5,TRBJ1-1,-,TGTGCCAGCAGGGGAGGAGGGAGCACTGAAGCTTTCTTT,CASRGGGSTEAFF
14,once,TRBV7-2,TRBJ2-1,-,TGTGCCAGCAGTTATCAGGGGAGCCACAATGAGCAGTTCTTC,CASSYQGSHNEQFF
14,once,TRBV5-6,TRBJ2-1,-,TGTGCCAGCAGTATCCTGGCGGGATCGGATGAGCAGTTCTTC,CASSILAGSDEQFF